The rows below give T cell receptor beta chains drawn from one sample of a study of T cell repertoires in cytomegalovirus infection. Each CDR3 protein is one row after TCRdb ran MiXCR on the reads. The table records more than 650,000 distinct CDR3 sequences, roughly 35% of them present only once. The material sequenced was PBMCs. All receptors derive from a human donor in good health (CMV status not recorded). Some clones in this sample may be carry-over from other donors' samples. CDR3s include the opening cysteine and the closing phenylalanine or tryptophan. A D gene is named only where the DNA matches it firmly. Size tells how often a clone was seen (once, few, many) or the class of an expanded clone, and some rows leave it out.

j_gene	abundance	d_gene	v_gene	len	CDR3nt	CDR3aa
TRBJ1-2	.	.	TRBV18	14	TGTGCCAGCTCATTCCAGACGGACGCCTATGGCTACACCTTC	CASSFQTDAYGYTF
TRBJ1-1	.	.	TRBV7-3	12	TGTGCCAGCAGCTTAACGGGACACGAAGCTTTCTTT	CASSLTGHEAFF
TRBJ2-7	.	.	TRBV12-3/TRBV12-4	14	TGTGCCAGCAGTTTGGGTAGCAGCCCCTACGAGCAGTACTTC	CASSLGSSPYEQYF
TRBJ2-3	.	TRBD2	TRBV5-1	12	TGCGCCAGCAGCTCTAGCGGGGCGGAGCAGTATTTT	CASSSSGAEQYF
TRBJ1-2	.	TRBD1	TRBV5-4	13	TGTGCCAGCAGCTTCGACAGGGTACATGGCTACACCTTC	CASSFDRVHGYTF
TRBJ1-1	.	.	TRBV19	16	TGTGCCAGTAGTGAGGGTGAGGGACGGTTGAACACTGAAGCTTTCTTT	CASSEGEGRLNTEAFF
TRBJ2-2	.	.	TRBV20-1	13	TGCAGTGCTAGGTCAGCGAACACCGGGGAGCTGTTTTTT	CSARSANTGELFF
TRBJ2-2	.	.	TRBV5-4	14	TGTGCCAGCAGCTTCCAGCAGTTAACCGGGGAGCTGTTTTTT	CASSFQQLTGELFF
TRBJ2-3	few	.	TRBV28	14	TGTGCCAGCAGTTTCTCCGGATTTGGAGATACGCAGTATTTT	CASSFSGFGDTQYF
TRBJ1-5	many	.	TRBV7-2	15	TGTGCCAGCAGCCCGGTGGGAGGTGGCAATCAGCCCCAGCATTTT	CASSPVGGGNQPQHF
TRBJ2-7	many	TRBD2	TRBV6-6	15	TGTGCCAGCAGTTACTCGGGAGGGCGAGGGGCGCTGCAGTACTTC	CASSYSGGRGALQYF
TRBJ2-1	few	.	TRBV28	14	TGTGCCAGCATTGACGGGGGGCTCTACAATGAGCAGTTCTTC	CASIDGGLYNEQFF
TRBJ1-2	.	.	TRBV27	13	TGTGCCAGCAGTTTAATGAGTGGTGCTGGCTACACCTTC	CASSLMSGAGYTF
TRBJ1-1	.	.	TRBV29-1	12	TGCAGCGTTTTGGGGGCAGGCACTGAAGCTTTCTTT	CSVLGAGTEAFF
TRBJ1-5	.	TRBD1	TRBV19	15	TGTGCCAGTACAAACCTCGGGACAGGGGATCAGCCCCAGCATTTT	CASTNLGTGDQPQHF
TRBJ2-7	few	TRBD1	TRBV14	15	TGTGCCAGCAGCCAGTCAGGACAGGGGTCCCACGAGCAGTACTTC	CASSQSGQGSHEQYF
TRBJ2-7	few	.	TRBV7-9	12	TGTGCCAGCAGCAAGGGGTCCTACGAGCAGTACTTC	CASSKGSYEQYF
TRBJ2-1	.	TRBD2	TRBV20-1	16	TGCAGTGCTAGAGCGTCTAGCGGGAGGGTCGACAATGAGCAGCTCTTC	CSARASSGRVDNEQLF
TRBJ2-3	.	.	TRBV7-9	14	TGTGCCAGCAGCTTACCTAGCCCCCCAGATACGCAGTATTTT	CASSLPSPPDTQYF
TRBJ2-5	.	.	TRBV12-3/TRBV12-4	13	TGTGCCAGCAGAAGGGTGGGTTCAGAGACCCAGTACTTC	CASRRVGSETQYF
TRBJ1-2	many	TRBD1	TRBV7-8	15	TGTGCCAGCAGCCCGTGGACAGGGGCGGGCTATGGCTACACCTTC	CASSPWTGAGYGYTF
TRBJ2-7	.	TRBD2	TRBV11-1	15	TGTGCCAGCAGCTTAGTAGTGGGAGGGCCACGGGAGCAGTACTTC	CASSLVVGGPREQYF
TRBJ2-5	many	TRBD1	TRBV6-2/TRBV6-3	19	TGTGCCAGCCTAACATACTTGAGTCCGACAGGGGCGACTCAAGAGACCCAGTACTTC	CASLTYLSPTGATQETQYF
TRBJ1-1	.	.	TRBV7-6	15	TGTGCCAGCAGCCTCCAGGGGCAGGTTTCCCCAAGAGCTTTCTTT	CASSLQGQVSPRAFF
TRBJ1-4	few	.	TRBV12-3/TRBV12-4	15	TGTGCCAGCAAGGCAGGGATGGTAACTAATGAAAAACTGTTTTTT	CASKAGMVTNEKLFF
TRBJ2-1	.	TRBD2	TRBV2	13	TGTGCCAGAAGAGAAGAGGGGAGGGGTGAGCAGTTCTTC	CARREEGRGEQFF
TRBJ1-2	few	.	TRBV27	14	TGTGCCAGCAGTTTATTATCTAGCCCTAAGGTCTACACCTTC	CASSLLSSPKVYTF
TRBJ1-4	.	.	TRBV5-4	14	TGTGCCAGCAGCCTCGACCGCTCGGATGAAAAACTGTTTTTT	CASSLDRSDEKLFF
TRBJ2-4	few	.	TRBV6-6	13	TGTGCCAGCAGGTGGGGGCAGGGCGGCATTCAGTACTTC	CASRWGQGGIQYF
TRBJ2-2	.	.	TRBV5-1	14	TGCGCCAGCATGCCGGGACAAAACACCGGGGAGCTGTTTTTT	CASMPGQNTGELFF
TRBJ2-1	.	TRBD2	TRBV7-8	19	TGTGCCAGCAGCTTAGGTCGGCTAGCGGGGGGATTGTCCTACAATGAGCAGTTCTTC	CASSLGRLAGGLSYNEQFF
TRBJ1-1	.	.	TRBV29-1	12	TGCAGCGTTGGAAGGGAGAACACTGAAGCTTTATTT	CSVGRENTEALF
TRBJ1-3	once	.	TRBV28	15	TGTGCCAGCAGGCCGGGACCGGGCTCTGGAAACTCCATATATTTT	CASRPGPGSGNSIYF
TRBJ2-6	once	.	TRBV4-1	18	TGCGCCAGCAGCCACCCCACTAGGGTAGGGGCTGGGGCCAACGTCCTGACTTTC	CASSHPTRVGAGANVLTF
TRBJ1-2	many	.	TRBV12-3/TRBV12-4	15	TGTGCCAGCAGTTTGATCGCGTCGGGCGAGGGGGGCTACACCTTC	CASSLIASGEGGYTF
TRBJ1-1	few	.	TRBV7-8	15	TGTGCCAGCAGCTTAGAAAGGGGGTCCACCCCTGAAGCTTTCTTT	CASSLERGSTPEAFF
TRBJ1-6	.	.	TRBV12-3/TRBV12-4	15	TGTGCCAGCAGTGTTAGAGGGGTCTATAATTCACCCCTCCACTTT	CASSVRGVYNSPLHF
TRBJ1-4	.	.	TRBV10-3	12	TGTGCCATCAGTGAGTCTGGAGAAAAACTGTTTTTT	CAISESGEKLFF
TRBJ1-2	few	.	TRBV28	13	TGTGCCAGCAGTAAGGTGGATAGCTATGGCTACACCTTC	CASSKVDSYGYTF
TRBJ2-1	few	TRBD1	TRBV12-3/TRBV12-4	15	TGTGCCAGCAGCCATCCGGGACAGGGCCTCTATGAGCAGTTCTTC	CASSHPGQGLYEQFF
TRBJ1-4	few	TRBD1	TRBV28	16	TGTGCCAGCATCCCGACAGGGCCCGCGGCTAATGAAAAACTGTTTTTT	CASIPTGPAANEKLFF
TRBJ2-7	.	.	TRBV20-1	13	TGCAGTGCGGACAAAGATTTGTCCTACGAGCAGTACTTC	CSADKDLSYEQYF
TRBJ1-3	.	.	TRBV6-6	14	TGTGCCAGCGCCCTGACAGGCTCTGGAAACACCATATATTTT	CASALTGSGNTIYF
TRBJ2-5	.	TRBD2	TRBV29-1	15	TGCAGCGTTGAGGCGCTAGCGGGGAGGGAAGAGACCCAGTACTTC	CSVEALAGREETQYF
TRBJ2-6	.	.	TRBV5-1	19	TGCGCCAGCAGCTTGGATGTAGGGGACAAGAGCTCTGGGGCCAACGTCCTGACTTTC	CASSLDVGDKSSGANVLTF
TRBJ1-2	.	.	TRBV6-6	13	TGTGCCAGCAGTTACTTGACCACCTATGGCTACACCTTC	CASSYLTTYGYTF
TRBJ2-1	.	TRBD2	TRBV24-1	18	TGTGCCACCAGTGACCCTAACCCCACTAGCGGGAGTTACAATGAGCAGTTCTTC	CATSDPNPTSGSYNEQFF
TRBJ1-2	few	.	TRBV28	16	TGTGCCAGCAGTCTGAGGGCGGGCGGCGGGATCTATGGCTACACCTTC	CASSLRAGGGIYGYTF
TRBJ2-7	few	.	TRBV12-3/TRBV12-4	13	TGTGCCAGCGGGGCAGGGCTCCCCTACGAGCAGTACTTC	CASGAGLPYEQYF
TRBJ2-5	few	.	TRBV3-1	12	TGTGCCAGCAGCCAATTGCGAGAGACCCAGTACTTC	CASSQLRETQYF
TRBJ1-1	few	TRBD1	TRBV7-6	15	TGTGCCAGCAGCTCCGTTGGACAGGGCAACACTGAAGCTTTCTTT	CASSSVGQGNTEAFF
TRBJ2-3	few	TRBD2	TRBV7-2	15	TGTGCCAGCAGTTTGACTAGCGGGAGTGCAGATACGCAGTATTTT	CASSLTSGSADTQYF
TRBJ1-1	few	.	TRBV20-1	15	TGCAGTGCTCCGTACCCCGGGCCTCAGACCACTGAAGCTTTCTTT	CSAPYPGPQTTEAFF
TRBJ2-1	.	.	TRBV19	16	TGTGCCAGTAGTACCTCTACAGTTCACTCCTACAATGAGCAGTTCTTC	CASSTSTVHSYNEQFF
TRBJ2-6	.	.	TRBV6-5	15	TGTGCCAGCAGTTACGCCGCGTCGGGTACCTCTGTCCTGACTTTC	CASSYAASGTSVLTF
TRBJ1-1	.	.	TRBV6-6	14	TGTGCCAGTCAACAGGGAAAAAGGTCGGCTGAAGCTTTCTTT	CASQQGKRSAEAFF
TRBJ2-7	.	TRBD2	TRBV2	15	TGTGCCAGCAGTGATCTAGCGGGAGTAAATTACGAGCAGTACTTC	CASSDLAGVNYEQYF